The 30 T cell receptor beta chains in this list originate from one sample, sequenced in a study of OX40 agonist ivuxolimab in advanced cancers. Clones were read by immunoSEQ multiplex PCR, and TCRdb kept only the in-frame ones, dropping some. The sample shows around 58,000 clones, roughly 91% of them seen only once. Sequencing was performed on CD4+ or CD8+ T cells sorted from blood, taken in a trial of the OX40 agonist ivuxolimab. These receptors all come from an adult with an advanced solid tumor such as melanoma, head and neck, liver or kidney cancer.

The V and J genes are TRBV2 and TRBJ2-3, with 7 bases aligning to TRBD1. V shed 6 bases and J 1 base; nucleotides not matched to a gene: 7. This CDR3 is 15 amino acids long. CDR1 is SNHLY and CDR2 is FYNNEI in the germline V gene. The CDR3 region is CASRATGAGTDTQYF. Here the CDR3 DNA reads TGTGCCAGCAGAGCAACAGGGGCTGGCACAGATACGCAGTATTTT.

The chain employs TRBV6-5 and TRBJ1-6; 7 bases fit TRBD1. CDR1 MNHEY and CDR2 SVGAGI come from the germline V gene. The CDR3 totals 14 residues. The J segment lost 6 bases and the V segment lost 8 bases, leaving 7 bases of the junction unmatched. In DNA form, the CDR3 reads TGTGCCAGCCATCGACAGGGTATTAATTCACCCCTCCACTTT. It encodes CASHRQGINSPLHF.

This sequence joins TRBV11-3 and TRBJ2-2; 12 bases match TRBD1. There are 17 residues in the CDR3. Trimming took 0 bases from V and 5 from J; bases not matched to a gene: 4. CDR1 and CDR2 (germline): SGHNT, YENEEA. The CDR3 DNA reads TGTGCCAGCAGCTTAGACGGGACAGGGGGCGCGACCGGGGAGCTGTTTTTT. Its protein product is CASSLDGTGGATGELFF.

The chain combines TRBV28 with TRBJ2-7, with 9 positions matching TRBD1. The trim removed 5 bases at V and 4 bases at J, leaving 9 bases unmatched. Per the germline V gene, CDR1 is MDHEN and CDR2 is SYDVKM. This CDR3 is 15 amino acids long. The CDR3 DNA reads TGTGCCAGCAGTCTACCGGGACAGGGCGCTTACGAGCAGTACTTC. This codes for CASSLPGQGAYEQYF.

The rearrangement links TRBV6-1 to TRBJ2-2; TRBD1 might be the D (6 bases). Deletions cut 7 bases from V and 3 bases from J, with 12 bases between. The CDR3 has 14 amino acids. Germline CDR1 reads MNHNS; CDR2 reads SASEGT. This CDR3 reads CASTRTDYTGELFF. In DNA, the CDR3 is TGTGCCAGCACTAGGACAGACTACACCGGGGAGCTGTTTTTT.

V is TRBV7-6 and J is TRBJ1-3; no definite D call. Trimming took 1 base from V and 0 from J, leaving 7 bases between them. Germline CDR1 SGHVS, CDR2 FNYEAQ. CDR3 size: 15 residues. The CDR3 DNA follows: TGTGCCAGCAGCTTAGAGGGCGGCTCTGGAAACACCATATATTTT. As protein: CASSLEGGSGNTIYF. Full variable domain (missing parts from reference TRBV7-6 and TRBJ1-3): GAGVSQSPRYKVTKRGQDVALRCDPISGHVSLYWYRQALGQGPEFLTYFNYEAQQDKSGLPNDRFSAERPEGSISTLTIQRTEQRDSAMYRCASSLEGGSGNTIYFGEGSWLTVV.

V gene TRBV5-4 combines with J gene TRBJ1-1; 8 nucleotides align to TRBD1. The germline CDR1 and CDR2 sequences are SGHNT and YYREEE (reference sequence). V was clipped by 6 bases and J by 2 bases; unmatched bases: 6. The CDR3 contains 14 residues. CDR3 bases: TGTGCCAGCAAGCAGACAGGGGACAACACTGAAGCTTTCTTT. It translates to CASKQTGDNTEAFF.

The V gene is TRBV19, the J gene TRBJ1-4; 9 bases map to TRBD1. The CDR3 length is 14 residues. The V gene's germline CDR1 is LNHDA and CDR2 SQIVND (reference sequence). Trimming at V came to 6 bases and at J to 8 bases, leaving 7 bases not matched to a gene. As DNA, the CDR3 is TGTGCCAGTAGGCCGACAGGGGGAAGCGAAAAACTGTTTTTT. Residues: CASRPTGGSEKLFF.

A single count supports this clone. The rearrangement links TRBV10-3 to TRBJ1-4; no clear D. This CDR3 has 13 amino acids. The V end was cut by 4 bases, the J end by 4 bases, with 7 bases between. Germline assignment: CDR1 ENHRY and CDR2 SYGVKD. The CDR3 region has the DNA TGTGCCATCAGTGGGGCGGTTAATGAAAAACTGTTTTTT. Translated, it gives CAISGAVNEKLFF.

The chain is built from TRBV27 and TRBJ2-7; D is possibly TRBD1 (5 bases). The germline V gene has CDR1 MNHEY and CDR2 SMNVEV (reference sequence). Deletions cut 5 bases from V and 4 bases from J, with 18 bases between. The CDR3 has 15 amino acids. The CDR3 here is CASSLKTLGVYEQYF. The CDR3 nucleotides are TGTGCCAGCAGTCTCAAGACCCTAGGGGTTTACGAGCAGTACTTC.

V usage is TRBV28 and J usage is TRBJ1-3; the D is unclear. The CDR3 contains 15 residues. V was shortened by 3 bases and J by 0 bases, with 9 bases between the two germline ends. In germline, CDR1 is MDHEN, CDR2 SYDVKM. The chain's CDR3 is CASSLGQTSGNTIYF. The CDR3 bases are TGTGCCAGCAGTTTGGGTCAAACCTCTGGAAACACCATATATTTT.

This sequence joins TRBV28 and TRBJ1-6; weak D call: TRBD1 (6 bases). From germline, CDR1 is MDHEN and CDR2 SYDVKM. V shed 3 bases and J shed 7 bases, with 13 bases lying between them. The CDR3 spans 15 residues. The CDR3 reads CASSFPGTLNSPLHF. The CDR3 DNA follows: TGTGCCAGCAGTTTTCCCGGGACACTAAATTCACCCCTCCACTTT. The full variable domain, with the rest looked up from reference TRBV28 and TRBJ1-6, is DVKVTQSSRYLVKRTGEKVFLECVQDMDHENMFWYRQDPGLGLRLIYFSYDVKMKEKGDIPEGYSVSREKKERFSLILESASTNQTSMYLCASSFPGTLNSPLHFGNGTRLTVT.

The rearrangement joins TRBV28 to TRBJ2-7; the D gene is possibly TRBD1 (6 bases). The germline CDR1 and CDR2 sequences are MDHEN and SYDVKM. V lost 3 bases and J 4 bases, leaving 19 bases between the germline ends. CDR3 length equals 16 residues. The CDR3 is CASSLAGSGQGYEQYF. CDR3 nucleotides: TGTGCCAGCAGTTTGGCCGGGTCAGGTCAGGGGTACGAGCAGTACTTC.

The chain has TRBV19 and TRBJ1-5; a possible D gene is TRBD1 (6 bases). V gave up 4 bases and J gave up 7 bases, with 11 bases separating them. Germline CDR1 is LNHDA and CDR2 is SQIVND (reference sequence). This CDR3 is built from 13 residues. CDR3 DNA sequence: TGTGCCAGTAGTACACAGGGTGGGCAGCCCCAGCATTTT. Its translation: CASSTQGGQPQHF.

With respect to this clone: The junction shows a germline mismatch at one end, possibly a read error. This chain connects TRBV5-3 to TRBJ2-7, with 8 bases that match TRBD1. TRBV5-3 is reported as an ORF; its role is uncertain. This CDR3 contains 14 residues. CDR3 in amino acids: CASSLGQASYEQYF. DNA for the CDR3: TGTGCCAGCAGCTTGGGACAGGCCTCCTACGAGCAGTACTTC.

The chain combines TRBV7-8 with TRBJ1-5; D is possibly TRBD1 (6 bases). CDR3 length equals 15 residues. Germline V gene sequence: CDR1 SGHVS, CDR2 FQNEAQ. Trimming left V 3 bases short and J 1 base short, with 10 bases between. CDR3 loop: CASSFAGQSNQPQHF. In DNA, the CDR3 is TGTGCCAGCAGCTTCGCCGGACAGAGCAATCAGCCCCAGCATTTT.

The chain combines TRBV5-8 with TRBJ2-5; TRBD1 matches at 8 bases. Germline CDR1 is SGHTS and CDR2 is YDEGEE. This CDR3 spans 14 amino acids. The V gene end was trimmed by 3 bases and the J gene end by 9 bases; junction bases not matched to a gene: 10. This CDR3 is CASSSQGGAAPQYF. For the CDR3, the DNA is TGTGCCAGCAGCTCACAGGGGGGTGCAGCGCCCCAGTACTTC.

This rearrangement joins TRBV9 to TRBJ1-4; D may be TRBD1 (6 bases). The CDR3 is made up of 13 amino acids. Germline-derived CDR1 and CDR2 are SGDLS and YYNGEE. V was shortened by 4 bases and J by 7 bases, with 11 bases between the two germline ends. The CDR3 DNA reads as TGTGCCAGCAGCTCAGGGGCCGGTGAAAAACTGTTTTTT. Translated, it gives CASSSGAGEKLFF.

This clone was found a few times. The chain joins TRBV9 to TRBJ2-1, with D possibly being TRBD2 (5 bases). CDR3 size: 12 residues. Trimming cost V 6 bases and J 9 bases, with 13 bases left between them. CDR1 SGDLS and CDR2 YYNGEE come from the germline V gene. CDR3 nucleotide sequence: TGTGCCAGCAACCTACTAGGTGCTGAGCAGTTCTTC. Translating gives CASNLLGAEQFF.

The genes are TRBV19 and TRBJ2-7; 9 bases align to TRBD2. With V trimmed by 5 bases and J by 4 bases, 9 bases remained unmatched. The CDR3 is 15 amino acids. Germline V gene data show CDR1 as LNHDA and CDR2 as SQIVND (reference sequence). The CDR3 nucleotides read TGTGCCAGTAGTGTGGGACTAGCAGGCCTGTACGAGCAGTACTTC. Translating gives CASSVGLAGLYEQYF.

The V call is TRBV7-2, the J call TRBJ2-1; the match to TRBD2 covers 10 bases. The V gene's germline CDR1 is SGHTA and CDR2 FQGNSA. Trimming cost V 3 bases and J 0 bases; bases outside gene matches: 8. This CDR3 has 18 residues. The CDR3 spells CASSLGTSAYNSYNEQFF. Written as DNA, the CDR3 is TGTGCCAGCAGCTTGGGGACTAGCGCATACAACTCCTACAATGAGCAGTTCTTC.

Remarks on this clone: Other nucleotide sequences from this sample produce the same CDR3. V usage is TRBV5-1 and J usage is TRBJ1-5; D gene unclear. V was cut by 0 bases and J by 1 base, with 5 bases left in between. CDR3 size: 14 residues. Germline values: CDR1 SGHRS, CDR2 YFSETQ. Written as DNA, the CDR3 is TGCGCCAGCAGCTTGGACGGGAGCAATCAGCCCCAGCATTTT. Translated, it gives CASSLDGSNQPQHF.

The CDR3 protein is CASSPTGTQSTDTQYF. DNA of the CDR3: TGTGCCAGCAGCCCTACCGGGACTCAGAGCACAGATACGCAGTATTTT. V is TRBV9 and J is TRBJ2-3, with TRBD2 as a possible D gene (6 bases). There are 16 residues in the CDR3. V was trimmed by 4 bases and J by 0 bases, leaving 15 bases between them. Germline V lookup: CDR1 SGDLS, CDR2 YYNGEE.

The V call is TRBV5-5, the J call TRBJ1-2, with D perhaps matching TRBD1 (5 bases). Trimming shortened V by 3 bases and J by 5 bases, and 20 bases separated the two germline ends. CDR1 is SGHKS, CDR2 YYEKEE, per germline (reference sequence). The CDR3 runs 16 residues. DNA for the CDR3: TGTGCCAGCAGCTCGGCCGGGACGGTGTCCATTTATGGCTACACCTTC. It translates to CASSSAGTVSIYGYTF. Full variable domain (remainder filled in from reference TRBV5-5 and TRBJ1-2): DAGVTQSPTHLIKTRGQQVTLRCSPISGHKSVSWYQQVLGQGPQFIFQYYEKEERGRGNFPDRFSARQFPNYSSELNVNALLLGDSALYLCASSSAGTVSIYGYTFGSGTRLTVV.

The CDR3 is CSAGENEQYF. In DNA, the CDR3 is TGCAGCGCGGGGGAGAACGAGCAGTACTTC. The rearrangement joins TRBV29-1 to TRBJ2-7; weak D call: TRBD2 (6 bases). Per the germline V gene, CDR1 is SQVTM and CDR2 is ANQGSEA. V was clipped by 7 bases and J by 5 bases, with 9 bases between them. The CDR3 has 10 residues.

V is TRBV6-1 and J is TRBJ2-7; D ambiguous. There are 15 residues in the CDR3. Germline V gives CDR1 MNHNS, CDR2 SASEGT. The V end lost 6 bases, the J end lost 2 bases, and 17 bases lay between the germline ends. The CDR3 sequence: CASSPGRRSTYEQYF. CDR3 sequence (DNA): TGTGCCAGCAGCCCTGGACGGCGTTCCACCTACGAGCAGTACTTC.

The V gene is TRBV6-5, the J gene TRBJ2-1, with 7 positions matching TRBD1. J gave up 4 bases and V 6 bases, and 3 bases lay outside the gene matches. The CDR3 covers 13 residues. Per germline, CDR1 MNHEY and CDR2 SVGAGI. The CDR3: CASSRDSYNEQFF. CDR3 coding DNA: TGTGCCAGCAGCCGGGACAGTTACAATGAGCAGTTCTTC.

This chain links TRBV6-6 with TRBJ2-7; no definite D call. The germline V gene has CDR1 MNHNY and CDR2 SVGAGI (reference sequence). V was cut by 2 bases and J by 7 bases, with 6 bases left in between. This CDR3 region has 11 residues. This chain's CDR3 is CASSYRGEQYF. The CDR3 DNA sequence: TGTGCCAGCAGTTACCGAGGAGAGCAGTACTTC.

This chain uses TRBV6-5 with TRBJ2-1, with D possibly matching TRBD1 (6 bases). Between the trimmed V and J ends, which lost 2 bases and 4 bases, there was a span of 9 bases. The CDR3 runs to 14 residues. Germline V lookup: CDR1 MNHEY, CDR2 SVGAGI. The CDR3 region has the DNA TGTGCCAGCAGTTACGGACAGTCTTACAATGAGCAGTTCTTC. It yields the protein CASSYGQSYNEQFF.

The chain joins TRBV5-4 to TRBJ2-7, with TRBD1 identical over 7 bases. The CDR3 totals 13 residues. Germline CDR1 and CDR2: SGHNT and YYREEE (reference sequence). The V and J ends lost 2 bases and 9 bases, in that order; junction bases with no gene match: 8. This chain's CDR3 is CASSFENRGAQYF. As DNA, the CDR3 is TGTGCCAGCAGCTTCGAAAACAGGGGTGCGCAGTACTTC. Using reference TRBV5-4 and TRBJ2-7 for the parts outside the CDR3, the full variable domain is ETGVTQSPTHLIKTRGQQVTLRCSSQSGHNTVSWYQQALGQGPQFIFQYYREEENGRGNFPPRFSGLQFPNYSSELNVNALELDDSALYLCASSFENRGAQYFGPGTRLTVT.